Each of the 13 T cell receptor beta chains below was sequenced from the same sample in a study of T-cell reconstitution after alpha-beta-depleted transplantation in children. Molecular barcoding with unique molecular identifiers was used for the TCRbeta library. From the PCR reads, TCRdb called clonotypes with MiXCR, one entry per CDR3 protein. The table records 190,000 or so distinct CDR3 sequences, approximately 6.8% of them present only once. The sequencing used PBMCs from the stem cell graft donor, collected from the stem cell graft. The receptor set was obtained from a human donor who donated a stem cell graft to a child with Wiskott-Aldrich syndrome.

This clonotype was seen only a few times. This rearrangement joins TRBV7-2 to TRBJ2-5; a weak D match, TRBD2 (6 bases). The CDR3 is 15 amino acids. Trimming shortened V by 4 bases and J by 0 bases, and 12 bases separated the two germline ends. Germline V gene sequence: CDR1 SGHTA, CDR2 FQGNSA. CDR3 sequence (DNA): TGTGCCAGCAGCTGGGCGGGGCGGGACCAAGAGACCCAGTACTTC. It codes for CASSWAGRDQETQYF.

This clonotype was detected a few times. V is TRBV24-1 and J is TRBJ2-5; TRBD2 agrees at 8 bases. This CDR3 is built from 16 residues. Per germline, CDR1 KGHDR and CDR2 SFDVKD. Trimming cost V 0 bases and J 2 bases; bases outside gene matches: 4. DNA of the CDR3: TGTGCCACCAGTGATTTGCTAGCGGGCGGACAAGAGACCCAGTACTTC. It encodes CATSDLLAGGQETQYF.

Ten or more counts support this clonotype. The chain has TRBV29-1 and TRBJ2-7; D may correspond to TRBD1 or TRBD2 (5 bases each). CDR3 length equals 12 residues. The germline V gene encodes CDR1 SQVTM and CDR2 ANQGSEA. The germline V and J ends were trimmed by 7 bases and 3 bases, with 13 bases remaining between them. The CDR3 nucleotides read TGCAGCGCCGCCGGGACCCTCTACGAGCAGTACTTC. The encoded protein is CSAAGTLYEQYF.

This clonotype was detected a few times. V gene TRBV5-1 combines with J gene TRBJ2-3; either TRBD1 or TRBD2 may supply D (5 bases each). CDR3 size: 16 residues. Trimming took off 3 bases at V and 0 bases at J, with 14 bases between the two ends. The germline CDR1 and CDR2 sequences are SGHRS and YFSETQ. In DNA form, the CDR3 reads TGCGCCAGCAGCTCGGATCCGGGACCAAGCACAGATACGCAGTATTTT. Translation gives CASSSDPGPSTDTQYF.

This clonotype has ten or more counts. The rearrangement uses TRBV7-2 and TRBJ2-1, with TRBD2 identical over 8 bases. This CDR3 has 17 amino acids. Germline V gives CDR1 SGHTA, CDR2 FQGNSA. The V segment lost 5 bases and the J segment 7 bases; nucleotides outside the gene matches: 16. In nucleotides, the CDR3 is TGTGCCAGCAGCCGAAATCTGATACCGGGACTAGTAAATGAGCAGTTCTTC. It encodes CASSRNLIPGLVNEQFF.

V gene TRBV7-2 combines with J gene TRBJ2-7; 8 bases are shared with TRBD2. CDR1 and CDR2 (germline): SGHTA, FQGNSA. Trimming took 4 bases from V and 2 from J; bases not matched to a gene: 10. This CDR3 region has 16 residues. CDR3 nucleotides: TGTGCCAGCAGCTCGTTGACCGGGGGGGACGCCTACGAGCAGTACTTC. Amino acid sequence: CASSSLTGGDAYEQYF. Combining the CDR3 with reference TRBV7-2 and TRBJ2-7 gives the whole variable domain GAGVSQSPSNKVTEKGKDVELRCDPISGHTALYWYRQSLGQGLEFLIYFQGNSAPDKSGLPSDRFSAERTGGSVSTLTIQRTQQEDSAVYLCASSSLTGGDAYEQYFGPGTRLTVT.

This clonotype appeared many times. CDR3 sequence reads: CSVEGLRTGDGETQYF. The CDR3 region has the DNA TGCAGCGTTGAAGGGTTAAGGACAGGTGATGGGGAGACCCAGTACTTC. This sequence joins TRBV29-1 and TRBJ2-5, with 7 bases that match TRBD1. Germline trimming cut 1 base from V and 5 bases from J; bases unmatched to any gene: 13. CDR1 and CDR2 from the germline V gene are SQVTM and ANQGSEA. The CDR3 covers 16 residues.

This clonotype was picked up many times. The genes are TRBV20-1 and TRBJ1-2; TRBD1 matches at 7 bases. The CDR3 spans 13 residues. Germline V lookup: CDR1 DFQATT, CDR2 SNEGSKA (reference sequence). With V trimmed by 4 bases and J by 5 bases, 7 bases remained unmatched. The CDR3 DNA sequence: TGCAGTGCTACCCTTGACAGGGAATATGGCTACACCTTC. Its translation: CSATLDREYGYTF.

This clonotype was observed at least ten times. The chain carries TRBV5-6 and TRBJ2-5; TRBD2 matches at 9 bases. The ends lost 0 bases at V and 4 bases at J; junction bases unmatched: 7. The CDR3 has 16 amino acids. CDR1 SGHDT and CDR2 YYEEEE come from the germline V gene. The CDR3 here is CASSLALREGAETQYF. The DNA of the CDR3 is TGTGCCAGCAGCTTGGCCTTGCGGGAGGGGGCAGAGACCCAGTACTTC. Looking up the rest from reference TRBV5-6 and TRBJ2-5 gives the full variable domain: DAGVTQSPTHLIKTRGQQVTLRCSPKSGHDTVSWYQQALGQGPQFIFQYYEEEERQRGNFPDRFSGHQFPNYSSELNVNALLLGDSALYLCASSLALREGAETQYFGPGTRLLVL.

There are many counts of this clonotype. V usage is TRBV20-1 and J usage is TRBJ1-1; D remains unclear. CDR1 is DFQATT and CDR2 is SNEGSKA in the germline V gene (reference sequence). Trimming cost V 5 bases and J 3 bases, with 13 bases left between them. The CDR3 length is 13 residues. Here the CDR3 reads CSAPEGGYTEAFF. CDR3 in DNA: TGCAGTGCTCCCGAAGGCGGGTACACTGAAGCTTTCTTT.

This clonotype was seen many times. This chain uses TRBV5-1 with TRBJ2-2, with D perhaps matching TRBD1 or TRBD2 (5 bases each). This CDR3 contains 13 residues. Germline V gene sequence: CDR1 SGHRS, CDR2 YFSETQ. With 4 bases removed from V and 11 bases from J, the gap between germline ends came to 15 bases. The CDR3 sequence: CASSPLAGDELFF. The CDR3 DNA is TGCGCCAGCAGCCCCCTGGCCGGGGACGAGCTGTTTTTT.

This clonotype was recorded at least ten times. One end of the junction fails to match germline, which may point to a read error. The V and J genes are TRBV7-9 and TRBJ2-1; D possibly uses TRBD1 or TRBD2 (6 bases each). This CDR3 has 12 amino acids. Germline V lookup: CDR1 SEHNR, CDR2 FQNEAQ (reference sequence). The CDR3 DNA reads TGTGCCAGCAGCTATACGGGGGCTGAGGAGTTCTTC. This sequence encodes CASSYTGAEEFF. The full variable domain, completed using reference TRBV7-9 and TRBJ2-1, is DTGVSQNPRHKITKRGQNVTFRCDPISEHNRLYWYRQTLGQGPEFLTYFQNEAQLEKSRLLSDRFSAERPKGSFSTLEIQRTEQGDSAMYLCASSYTGAEEFFGPGTRLTVL.

This clonotype was picked up many times. The chain joins TRBV12-3 or TRBV12-4 to TRBJ2-3; D is possibly TRBD1 (6 bases). The CDR3 is 14 amino acids. V lost 1 base, J lost 5 bases, and 10 bases lay in between. CDR3 in DNA: TGTGCCAGCAGTTTAGGTACAGGGAGAGATACGCAGTATTTT. As protein: CASSLGTGRDTQYF.